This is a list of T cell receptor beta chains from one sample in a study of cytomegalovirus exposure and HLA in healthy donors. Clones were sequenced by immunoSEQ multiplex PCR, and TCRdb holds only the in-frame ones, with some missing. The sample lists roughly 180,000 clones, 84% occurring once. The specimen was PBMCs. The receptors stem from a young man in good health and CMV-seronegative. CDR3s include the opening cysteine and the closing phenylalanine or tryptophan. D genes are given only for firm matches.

CASSLDVPGQPQHF TRBV5-5 NA TRBJ1-5
CASSYFTTSSYEQYF TRBV6-5 NA TRBJ2-7
CASSLSPTGGGYEQYF TRBV27 TRBD1 TRBJ2-7
CASSEYRGVNTEAFF TRBV25-1 NA TRBJ1-1
CASSGTAYYGYTF TRBV6-1 NA TRBJ1-2
CASSLSNRRFSGNTIYF TRBV13 NA TRBJ1-3
CASSMGDRKHF TRBV4-1 TRBD1 TRBJ1-5
CASSPPTSPYEQYF TRBV7-9 NA TRBJ2-7
CSPSLPGELFF TRBV29-1 NA TRBJ2-2
CSGYRTETQYF TRBV20-1 NA TRBJ2-5
CASSEATGSHYGYTF TRBV2 NA TRBJ1-2
CASWTPGQEEAFF TRBV2 TRBD1 TRBJ1-1
CASSGSTDTQYF TRBV18 NA TRBJ2-3
CASSWGQGHYGYTF TRBV27 TRBD1 TRBJ1-2
CASSPGGNQPQHF TRBV6-1 NA TRBJ1-5
CASSQPLDRGDHNSPLHF TRBV4-1 TRBD1 TRBJ1-6
CASSLSRGGVGETQYF TRBV27 NA TRBJ2-5
CASSSHGEIRTSLIDTQYF TRBV27 TRBD2 TRBJ2-3
CASSFRLRYSNQPQHF TRBV6-6 NA TRBJ1-5
CASTSRGTVNYGYTF TRBV6-1 TRBD1 TRBJ1-2
CASRRGTYEQYF TRBV11-3 TRBD2 TRBJ2-7
CASTRGGSINQPQHF TRBV28 NA TRBJ1-5
CASSSTGNNSPLHF TRBV6-1 NA TRBJ1-6
CASTSGGPRNEQFF TRBV28 TRBD1 TRBJ2-1
CASSKRDRTYNEQFF TRBV21-1 NA TRBJ2-1